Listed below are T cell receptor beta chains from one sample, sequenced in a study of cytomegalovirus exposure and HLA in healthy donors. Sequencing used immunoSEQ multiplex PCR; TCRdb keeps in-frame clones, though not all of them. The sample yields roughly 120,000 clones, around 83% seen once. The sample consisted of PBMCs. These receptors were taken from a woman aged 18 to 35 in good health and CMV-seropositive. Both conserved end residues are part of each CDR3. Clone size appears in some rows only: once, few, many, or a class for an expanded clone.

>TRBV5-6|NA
CASSPDRGYQETQYF
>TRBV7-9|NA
CSSSLDRGLFSPLHF
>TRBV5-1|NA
CASSLEGAQSSYNSPLHF
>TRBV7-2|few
CASSGTGRLNQPQHF
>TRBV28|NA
CASSLRWELNTEAFF
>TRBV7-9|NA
CASTRGEYGNTIYF
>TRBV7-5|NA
CVRSSGQADGYTF
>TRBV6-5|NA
CATQGGNNEKLFF
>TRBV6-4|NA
CASSDGTSGGASEQFF
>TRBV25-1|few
CASNSVGLAGQMRETQYF
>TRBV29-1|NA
CSVGWDRFNYGYTF
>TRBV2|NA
CASSRLQSEQYF
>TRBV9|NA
CASSVLDRWLGSPLHF
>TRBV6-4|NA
CASSDSTSGGADTQYF
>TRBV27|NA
CASTPWGLSTDTQYF
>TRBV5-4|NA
CASSLAGTGEGYTF
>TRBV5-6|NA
CASSPGAGGNYGYTF
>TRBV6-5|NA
CASSYGQGDYEQYF
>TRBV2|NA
CASSEGQGQTEAFF
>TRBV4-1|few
CASSQGMRSEAFF
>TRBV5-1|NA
CASRAGTDVWDEQFF
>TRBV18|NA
CASSAIGTGGNQPQHF
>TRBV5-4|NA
CASSLQGGNTEAFF
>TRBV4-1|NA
CASSQRGGTEAFF
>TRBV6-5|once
CASSLLTVNEQFF
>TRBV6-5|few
CASSYGQGYEKLFF
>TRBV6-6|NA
CASNRVRGGDSPLHF
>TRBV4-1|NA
CASSDRGKGYGYTF
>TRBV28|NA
CASSPIAPGQGAEAFF
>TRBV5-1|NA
CASSLDPQGYEQYF
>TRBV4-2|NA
CASSLEGTRYTDTQYF